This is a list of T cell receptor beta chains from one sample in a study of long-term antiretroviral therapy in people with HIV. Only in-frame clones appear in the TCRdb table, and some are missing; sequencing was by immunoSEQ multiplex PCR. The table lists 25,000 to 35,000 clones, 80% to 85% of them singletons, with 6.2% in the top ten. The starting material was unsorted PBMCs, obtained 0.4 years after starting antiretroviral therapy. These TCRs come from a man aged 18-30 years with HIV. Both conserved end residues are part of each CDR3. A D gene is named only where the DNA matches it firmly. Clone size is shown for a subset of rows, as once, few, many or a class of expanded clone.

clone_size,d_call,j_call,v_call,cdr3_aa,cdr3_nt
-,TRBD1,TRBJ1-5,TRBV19,CASSPRDRRASNQPQHF,TGTGCCAGTAGTCCCCGGGACAGGAGAGCAAGCAATCAGCCCCAGCATTTT
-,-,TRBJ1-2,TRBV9,CASSVPPDTYGYTF,TGTGCCAGCAGCGTCCCACCGGACACCTATGGCTACACCTTC
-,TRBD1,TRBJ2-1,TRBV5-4,CASCEAGGNEQFF,TGTGCCAGCTGCGAAGCAGGGGGAAATGAGCAGTTCTTC
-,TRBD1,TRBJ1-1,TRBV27,CASSPGQAPSWTEAFF,TGTGCCAGCAGCCCGGGACAGGCACCTTCGTGGACTGAAGCTTTCTTT
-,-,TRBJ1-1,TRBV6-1,CASSGTPNTEAFF,TGTGCCAGCAGCGGAACACCGAACACTGAAGCTTTCTTT
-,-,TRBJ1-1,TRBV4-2,CASSLFRERGNTEAFF,TGTGCCAGCAGCCTCTTCAGGGAAAGGGGGAACACTGAAGCTTTCTTT
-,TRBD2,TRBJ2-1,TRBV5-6,CASSPTSGSNNEQFF,TGTGCCAGCAGCCCGACTAGCGGGAGCAACAATGAGCAGTTCTTC
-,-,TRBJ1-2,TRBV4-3,CASSQAWLAYYRGIHYGYTF,TGCGCCAGCAGCCAAGCATGGTTAGCGTATTATCGGGGGATACACTATGGCTACACCTTC
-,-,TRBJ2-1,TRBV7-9,CASSPYISGDNEQFF,TGTGCCAGCAGCCCCTACATTAGTGGTGACAATGAGCAGTTCTTC
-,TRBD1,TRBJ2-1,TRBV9,CASSVVDRGAVSEQFF,TGTGCCAGCAGCGTAGTGGACAGGGGGGCGGTTAGTGAGCAGTTCTTC
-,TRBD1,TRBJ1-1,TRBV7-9,CASSLGAPGQGPNTEAFF,TGTGCCAGCAGCTTAGGGGCACCGGGACAGGGGCCTAACACTGAAGCTTTCTTT
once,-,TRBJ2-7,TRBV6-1,CASSEEWGGDEQYF,TGTGCCAGCAGTGAAGAATGGGGGGGCGACGAGCAGTACTTC
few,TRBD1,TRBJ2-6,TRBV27,CASSDTGGGGANVLTF,TGTGCCAGCAGTGACACAGGGGGCGGTGGGGCCAACGTCCTGACTTTC
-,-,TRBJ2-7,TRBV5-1,CASSLKPGPYEQYF,TGCGCCAGCAGCTTGAAACCGGGTCCCTACGAGCAGTACTTC
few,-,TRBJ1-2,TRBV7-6,CASSSQIPRVGFGNYGYTF,TGTGCCAGCAGCTCACAGATACCCCGGGTGGGGTTCGGAAACTATGGCTACACCTTC